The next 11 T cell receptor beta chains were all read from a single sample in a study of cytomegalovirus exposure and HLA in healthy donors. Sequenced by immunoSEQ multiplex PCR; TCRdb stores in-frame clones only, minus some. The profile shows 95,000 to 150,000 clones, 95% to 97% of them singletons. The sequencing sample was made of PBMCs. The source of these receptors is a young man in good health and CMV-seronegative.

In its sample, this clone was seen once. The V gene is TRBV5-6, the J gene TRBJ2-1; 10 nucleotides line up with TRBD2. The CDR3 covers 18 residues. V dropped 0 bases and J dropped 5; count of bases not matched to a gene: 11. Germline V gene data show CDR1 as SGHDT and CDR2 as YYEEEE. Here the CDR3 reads CASSLAVGLARQNNEQFF. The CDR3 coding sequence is TGTGCCAGCAGCTTGGCCGTGGGACTAGCGCGCCAGAACAATGAGCAGTTCTTC. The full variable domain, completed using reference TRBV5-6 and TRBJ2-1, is DAGVTQSPTHLIKTRGQQVTLRCSPKSGHDTVSWYQQALGQGPQFIFQYYEEEERQRGNFPDRFSGHQFPNYSSELNVNALLLGDSALYLCASSLAVGLARQNNEQFFGPGTRLTVL.

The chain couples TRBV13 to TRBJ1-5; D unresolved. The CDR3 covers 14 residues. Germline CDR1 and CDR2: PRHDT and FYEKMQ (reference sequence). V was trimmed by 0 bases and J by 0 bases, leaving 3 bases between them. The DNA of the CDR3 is TGTGCCAGCAGCTTAGGCGGTAGCAATCAGCCCCAGCATTTT. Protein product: CASSLGGSNQPQHF.

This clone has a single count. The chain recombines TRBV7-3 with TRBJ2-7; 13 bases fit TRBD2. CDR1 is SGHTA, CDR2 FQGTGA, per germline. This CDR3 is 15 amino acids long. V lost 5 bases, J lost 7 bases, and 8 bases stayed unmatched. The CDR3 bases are TGTGCCAGCAGCCAAAGACTAGCGGGAGGTGGTGAGCAGTACTTC. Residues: CASSQRLAGGGEQYF.

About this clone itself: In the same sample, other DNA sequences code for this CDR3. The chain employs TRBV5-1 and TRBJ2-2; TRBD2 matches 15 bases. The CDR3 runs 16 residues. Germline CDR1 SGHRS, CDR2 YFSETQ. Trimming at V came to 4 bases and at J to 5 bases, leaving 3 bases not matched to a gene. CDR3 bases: TGCGCCAGCAGCGGGGGACTAGCGGGAGGAACCGGGGAGCTGTTTTTT. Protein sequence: CASSGGLAGGTGELFF.

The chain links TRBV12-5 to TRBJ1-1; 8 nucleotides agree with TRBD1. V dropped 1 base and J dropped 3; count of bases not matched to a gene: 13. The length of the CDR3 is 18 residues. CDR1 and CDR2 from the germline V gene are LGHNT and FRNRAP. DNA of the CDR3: TGTGCTAGTGGTTTGGGACGAAACAGGGGGAGTTCGGACACTGAAGCTTTCTTT. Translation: CASGLGRNRGSSDTEAFF.

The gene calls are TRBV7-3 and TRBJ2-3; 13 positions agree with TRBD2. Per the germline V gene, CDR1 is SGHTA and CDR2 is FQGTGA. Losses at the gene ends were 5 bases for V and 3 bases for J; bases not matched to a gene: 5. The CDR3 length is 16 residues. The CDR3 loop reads CASSPRTSGGTDTQYF. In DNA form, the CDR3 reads TGTGCCAGCAGCCCCCGGACTAGCGGGGGTACAGATACGCAGTATTTT.

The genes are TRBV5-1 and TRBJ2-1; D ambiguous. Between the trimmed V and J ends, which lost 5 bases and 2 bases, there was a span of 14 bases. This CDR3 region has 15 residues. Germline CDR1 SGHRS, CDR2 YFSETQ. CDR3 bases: TGCGCCAGCAGATCAAAACAGAGTACCTACAATGAGCAGTTCTTC. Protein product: CASRSKQSTYNEQFF.

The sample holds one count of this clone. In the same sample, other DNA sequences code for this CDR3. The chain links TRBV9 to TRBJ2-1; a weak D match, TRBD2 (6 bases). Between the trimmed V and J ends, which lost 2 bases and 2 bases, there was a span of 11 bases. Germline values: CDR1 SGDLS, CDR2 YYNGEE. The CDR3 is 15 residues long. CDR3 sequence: CASSVTGGTYNEQFF. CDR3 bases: TGTGCCAGCAGCGTCACTGGCGGGACCTACAATGAGCAGTTCTTC.

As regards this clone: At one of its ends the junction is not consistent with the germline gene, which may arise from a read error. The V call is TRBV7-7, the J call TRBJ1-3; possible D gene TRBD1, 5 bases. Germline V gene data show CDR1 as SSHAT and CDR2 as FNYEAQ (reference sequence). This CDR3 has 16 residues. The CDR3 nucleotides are TGTGCTAGCAGCCCCACCCCCAGGGAATGGGTATACACCATATATTTT. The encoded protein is CASSPTPREWVYTIYF.

The CDR3 nucleotides are TGTGCCAGCAGGTCGGACACCAGACCGAACACTGAAGCTTTCTTT. It yields the protein CASRSDTRPNTEAFF. V and J are TRBV25-1 and TRBJ1-1; D is perhaps TRBD1 (5 bases). V lost 6 bases and J lost 1, with 15 bases in between. The CDR3 runs 15 residues. Per the germline V gene, CDR1 is MGHDK and CDR2 is SYGVNS.

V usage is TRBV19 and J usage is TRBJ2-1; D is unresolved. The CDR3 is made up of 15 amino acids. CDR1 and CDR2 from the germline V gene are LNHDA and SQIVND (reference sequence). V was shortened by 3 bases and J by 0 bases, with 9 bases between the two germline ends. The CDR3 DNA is TGTGCCAGTAGTATGATGGCGGCCTCCTACAATGAGCAGTTCTTC. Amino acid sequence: CASSMMAASYNEQFF.